Below, 24 T cell receptor beta chains from the same sample are listed, as sequenced in a study of shared clonotypes between healthy human individuals. Libraries were prepared by immunoSEQ multiplex PCR; TCRdb keeps only in-frame clonotypes and omits some of them. This sample has some 790,000 clones, with 72% found just once. What was sequenced was memory CD4+ T cells sorted from blood. Described subset: CD45RA-negative fraction. The receptors shown here come from a woman under 40 in good health.

CDR3 sequence reads: CASSDTGSATNEKLFF. The CDR3 nucleotides are TGTGCCAGCAGTGACACAGGCTCGGCAACTAATGAAAAACTGTTTTTT. The chain uses TRBV25-1 and TRBJ1-4; D is possibly TRBD1 (5 bases). Germline V gene sequence: CDR1 MGHDK, CDR2 SYGVNS. V gave up 3 bases and J gave up 0 bases, with 11 bases separating them. The CDR3 spans 16 residues.

The CDR3 region is CASSISGSYNEQFF. The DNA of the CDR3 is TGTGCCAGCAGTATAAGTGGCTCCTACAATGAGCAGTTCTTC. The V and J genes are TRBV6-1 and TRBJ2-1; D unresolved. The CDR3 contains 14 residues. Germline V gene lookup returns CDR1 MNHNS and CDR2 SASEGT. The V end was cut by 5 bases, the J end by 0 bases, with 8 bases between.

The rearrangement joins TRBV5-8 to TRBJ1-1; D uncertain. The CDR3 covers 12 residues. Trimming pared 2 bases from V and 7 bases from J, leaving 9 bases between. Germline lookup yields CDR1 SGHTS and CDR2 YDEGEE. The CDR3 sequence: CASSLRRDEAFF. The CDR3 DNA reads TGTGCCAGCAGCTTACGACGGGATGAAGCTTTCTTT.

The rearrangement uses TRBV27 and TRBJ1-1; TRBD1 is a possible D gene (5 bases). V lost 3 bases, J lost 0 bases, and 11 bases lay in between. CDR1 MNHEY and CDR2 SMNVEV come from the germline V gene (reference sequence). This CDR3 spans 15 amino acids. The CDR3 DNA sequence: TGTGCCAGCAGTTTTCGACAGTCCATGAACACTGAAGCTTTCTTT. It encodes CASSFRQSMNTEAFF.

This clone appeared a few times. The rearrangement links TRBV4-1 to TRBJ1-1; weak D call: TRBD1 (5 bases). V shed 0 bases and J shed 0 bases, with 14 bases lying between them. The germline V gene has CDR1 MGHRA and CDR2 YSYEKL. The CDR3 extends over 17 amino acids. The CDR3 DNA follows: TGCGCCAGCAGCCAAGAGGCGGACACGCACATGAACACTGAAGCTTTCTTT. This sequence encodes CASSQEADTHMNTEAFF.

The rearrangement uses TRBV7-3 and TRBJ1-1; the D is unclear. V lost 5 bases and J lost 0, with 13 bases in between. The CDR3 loop spans 15 amino acids. Germline V gene sequence: CDR1 SGHTA, CDR2 FQGTGA. The DNA for the CDR3 is TGTGCCAGCAGCCTCAGAAAACAAATGAACACTGAAGCTTTCTTT. Translation gives CASSLRKQMNTEAFF.

A few counts support this clone. The chain has TRBV6-1 and TRBJ1-2; a weak D match, TRBD1 (5 bases). The CDR3 loop spans 13 amino acids. Germline CDR1 MNHNS, CDR2 SASEGT. V was shortened by 3 bases and J by 5 bases, with 10 bases between the two germline ends. In DNA form, the CDR3 reads TGTGCCAGCAGTGAGAAGGGGTGGTATGGCTACACCTTC. Encoded protein: CASSEKGWYGYTF.

With regard to this clone: Other DNA sequences in the sample encode the same CDR3. V usage is TRBV28 and J usage is TRBJ1-5; possibly TRBD1 for D (5 bases). CDR1 and CDR2 (germline): MDHEN, SYDVKM. CDR3 length: 16 amino acids. Trimming stripped 5 bases from V and 0 bases from J, with 14 bases between. The CDR3 coding sequence is TGTGCCAGCAGTCCCAAGGGGACCTATAGCAATCAGCCCCAGCATTTT. It codes for CASSPKGTYSNQPQHF.

V usage is TRBV30 and J usage is TRBJ2-7; TRBD1 or TRBD2 may be the D gene (5 bases each). The CDR3 contains 15 residues. Trimming removed 0 bases from V and 2 bases from J, with 14 bases in between. CDR1 and CDR2 (germline): GTSNPN, SVGIG (reference sequence). CDR3 DNA sequence: TGTGCCTGGAGTGTATTAGGTCAGGGAGCCTACGAGCAGTACTTC. It is translated as CAWSVLGQGAYEQYF.

CDR3 in amino acids: CASSRGAEAFF. The CDR3 region has the DNA TGTGCCAGCAGTAGGGGGGCTGAAGCTTTCTTT. This rearrangement joins TRBV28 to TRBJ1-1, with D possibly TRBD1 on 6 matching bases. V shed 5 bases and J shed 6 bases, with 7 bases lying between them. Germline loops: CDR1 MDHEN, CDR2 SYDVKM. CDR3 size: 11 residues.

This rearrangement joins TRBV6-1 to TRBJ1-3, with 10 bases fitting TRBD1. This CDR3 is 15 amino acids long. Germline trimming cut 8 bases from V and 1 base from J; bases unmatched to any gene: 5. Germline CDR1 is MNHNS and CDR2 is SASEGT. In nucleotides, the CDR3 is TGTGCCAGCCAGACAGGGGGCAGGTCTGGAAACACCATATATTTT. It specifies CASQTGGRSGNTIYF.

This chain uses TRBV19 with TRBJ2-6; D is unclear. Germline CDR1 reads LNHDA; CDR2 reads SQIVND (reference sequence). The CDR3 is 14 residues long. The V gene lost 8 bases and the J gene lost 0 bases, with 8 bases spanning the gap. CDR3 in DNA: TGTGCCAGTGATCACACCTCTGGGGCCAACGTCCTGACTTTC. It specifies CASDHTSGANVLTF.

The chain employs TRBV5-8 and TRBJ2-4; D may be TRBD2 (6 bases). Per the germline V gene, CDR1 is SGHTS and CDR2 is YDEGEE. There are 16 residues in the CDR3. V shed 4 bases and J shed 4 bases, with 18 bases lying between them. CDR3 loop: CASSPTFGGLKNIQYF. In nucleotides, the CDR3 is TGTGCCAGCAGCCCTACTTTTGGGGGACTGAAAAACATTCAGTACTTC.

V and J are TRBV4-2 and TRBJ2-1; TRBD2 agrees at 15 bases. The ends lost 4 bases at V and 9 bases at J; junction bases unmatched: 7. This CDR3 has 16 amino acids. The germline CDR1 and CDR2 sequences are LGHNA and YNFKEQ. In DNA form, the CDR3 reads TGTGCCAGCAGCCTCCTCTGGGGACTAGCGGGAGGTGAGCAGTTCTTC. Protein: CASSLLWGLAGGEQFF.

This chain connects TRBV14 to TRBJ1-5; D might be TRBD1 (5 bases). This CDR3 has 13 residues. In germline, CDR1 is SGHDN, CDR2 FVKESK. The germline V and J ends were trimmed by 3 bases and 7 bases, with 10 bases remaining between them. The CDR3 reads CASSHSGLQPQHF. The CDR3 DNA is TGTGCCAGCAGCCATTCAGGGTTGCAGCCCCAGCATTTT.

The V call is TRBV6-1, the J call TRBJ1-4; unclear D gene. CDR1 is MNHNS, CDR2 SASEGT, per germline. CDR3 length: 15 residues. V was clipped by 5 bases and J by 8 bases, with 18 bases between them. The CDR3, as DNA: TGTGCCAGCAGTCAGAGACCCGGCGGCGGGGAAAAACTGTTTTTT. It encodes CASSQRPGGGEKLFF.

This chain connects TRBV5-4 to TRBJ2-5; tentatively, D is TRBD1 (6 bases). CDR1 is SGHNT and CDR2 is YYREEE in the germline V gene (reference sequence). V was clipped by 2 bases and J by 5 bases, with 10 bases between them. This CDR3 is built from 13 residues. CDR3 nucleotide sequence: TGTGCCAGCAGCTTAAAGGGGGATGAGACCCAGTACTTC. Protein sequence: CASSLKGDETQYF.

Only a few counts were recorded for this clone. This chain uses TRBV7-2 with TRBJ1-1; D uncertain. Trimming took off 5 bases at V and 10 bases at J, with 20 bases between the two ends. Germline CDR1 and CDR2: SGHTA and FQGNSA. The CDR3 is 14 residues long. DNA of the CDR3: TGTGCCAGCAGCCCCTCTCCGGGTAGTAATCGAGCTTTCTTT. This encodes CASSPSPGSNRAFF.

A few counts support this clone. J is TRBJ2-3 and V is TRBV5-5; D possibly corresponds to TRBD2 (5 bases). Trimming removed 4 bases from V and 1 base from J, with 16 bases in between. CDR3 size: 16 residues. Germline-derived CDR1 and CDR2 are SGHKS and YYEKEE (reference sequence). This CDR3 is CASSHLSLRGTDTQYF. As DNA, the CDR3 is TGTGCCAGCAGCCATCTGAGTTTGCGGGGCACAGATACGCAGTATTTT. The entire variable domain, with the rest obtained from reference TRBV5-5 and TRBJ2-3, is as follows: DAGVTQSPTHLIKTRGQQVTLRCSPISGHKSVSWYQQVLGQGPQFIFQYYEKEERGRGNFPDRFSARQFPNYSSELNVNALLLGDSALYLCASSHLSLRGTDTQYFGPGTRLTVL.

This clone was seen many times. This chain connects TRBV29-1 to TRBJ1-5; no firm D call. The CDR3 runs to 12 residues. Trimming shortened V by 4 bases and J by 2 bases, and 6 bases separated the two germline ends. Per the germline V gene, CDR1 is SQVTM and CDR2 is ANQGSEA. The DNA for the CDR3 is TGCAGCGTTGCCGTCGGCAATCAGCCCCAGCATTTT. Translating gives CSVAVGNQPQHF.

The chain is built from TRBV6-4 and TRBJ2-1; 11 bases match TRBD2. Trimming at V came to 6 bases and at J to 8 bases, leaving 6 bases not matched to a gene. Germline-derived CDR1 and CDR2 are MRHNA and SNTAGT. There are 14 residues in the CDR3. The CDR3 here is CASSKLAGVDEQFF. Here the CDR3 DNA reads TGTGCCAGCAGCAAACTAGCGGGAGTTGATGAGCAGTTCTTC.

The rearrangement joins TRBV11-2 to TRBJ1-4, with unresolved D. Germline CDR1 and CDR2: SGHAT and FQNNGV. CDR3 length: 15 amino acids. Trimming shortened V by 2 bases and J by 0 bases, and 7 bases separated the two germline ends. For the CDR3, the DNA is TGTGCCAGCAGCTTATGGGAAACAACTAATGAAAAACTGTTTTTT. It encodes CASSLWETTNEKLFF.

This clone appeared a single time. The chain has TRBV27 and TRBJ2-2; D is uncertain. Trimming removed 5 bases at V and 6 bases at J, with 13 bases between. The CDR3 sequence is 14 residues long. CDR1 is MNHEY and CDR2 is SMNVEV in the germline V gene (reference sequence). In DNA, the CDR3 is TGTGCCAGCAGTCCGGGCGGCCTATCCGGGGAGCTGTTTTTT. Protein product: CASSPGGLSGELFF.

The chain couples TRBV5-1 to TRBJ2-7, with D possibly TRBD1 on 6 matching bases. Trimming took off 5 bases at V and 0 bases at J, with 12 bases between the two ends. This CDR3 has 14 residues. From germline, CDR1 is SGHRS and CDR2 YFSETQ. The CDR3 sequence is CASSTGSTSYEQYF. For the CDR3, the DNA is TGCGCCAGCAGTACAGGGAGCACCTCCTACGAGCAGTACTTC.